This T cell receptor (beta chain) was recorded in a study of T cell changes during pregnancy in multiple sclerosis. Libraries were prepared by immunoSEQ multiplex PCR; TCRdb keeps only in-frame clonotypes and omits some of them. The top ten hold about 13% of the sample, which has 23,000 or so clones, approximately 86% seen once. By its share, this clone is medium-sized. CDR3 length equals 12 residues. CDR1 and CDR2 (germline): SGHVS, FQNEAQ. Trimming pared 4 bases from V and 9 bases from J, leaving 9 bases between. The source is a female donor in good health, enrolled as a control in a pregnancy study. The specimen comprised CD8+ T cells from peripheral blood mononuclear cells, sampled in the first trimester of pregnancy. The gene calls are TRBV7-8 and TRBJ1-4; D is unresolved. The CDR3 is CASSSWAQKLFF. CDR3 DNA sequence: TGTGCCAGCAGCTCCTGGGCGCAAAAACTGTTTTTT.